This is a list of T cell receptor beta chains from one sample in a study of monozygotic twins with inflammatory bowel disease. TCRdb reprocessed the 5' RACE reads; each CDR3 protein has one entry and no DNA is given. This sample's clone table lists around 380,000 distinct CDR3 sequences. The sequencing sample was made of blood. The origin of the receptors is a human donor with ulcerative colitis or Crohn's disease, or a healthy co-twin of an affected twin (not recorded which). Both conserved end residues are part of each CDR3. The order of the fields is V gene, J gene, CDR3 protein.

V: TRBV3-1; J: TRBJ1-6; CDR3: CASSHSDRDNSPLHF
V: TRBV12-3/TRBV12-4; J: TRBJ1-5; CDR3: CASSRTPDSNQPQHF
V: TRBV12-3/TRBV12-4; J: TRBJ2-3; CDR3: CASSLGPGPDTQYF
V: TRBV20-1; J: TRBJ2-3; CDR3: CSARQGAGWDTQYF
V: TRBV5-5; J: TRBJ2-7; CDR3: CASSLGHTSSSYEQYF
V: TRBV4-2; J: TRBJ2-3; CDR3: CASSNGGTVTDTQYF
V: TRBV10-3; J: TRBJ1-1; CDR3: CAITGTMNTEAFF
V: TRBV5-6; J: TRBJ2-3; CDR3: CASRVAGNPSTDTQYF
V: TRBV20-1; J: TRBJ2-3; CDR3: CSAERDSTDTQYF
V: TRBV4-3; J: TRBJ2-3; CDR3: CASSQSVLRLAGDTDTQYF
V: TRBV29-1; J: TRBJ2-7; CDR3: CSVVDRFGVYEQYF
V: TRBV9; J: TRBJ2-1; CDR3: CASSSMPGQASYNEQFF
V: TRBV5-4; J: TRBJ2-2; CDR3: CASSITGPGELFF
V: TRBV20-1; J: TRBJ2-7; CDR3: CSASKRGGYDEQYF
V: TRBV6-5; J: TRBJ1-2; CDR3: CASKPGQNYGYTF
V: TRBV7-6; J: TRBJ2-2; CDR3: CASSLRLAGTGELFF
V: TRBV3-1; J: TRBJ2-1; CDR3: CASSPNSGRHSYNEQFF
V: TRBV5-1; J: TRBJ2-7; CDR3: CASSKTSGVDEQYF
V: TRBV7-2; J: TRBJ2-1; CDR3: CASSLVDSALYNEQFF
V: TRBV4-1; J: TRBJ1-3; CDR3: CASSQGTDSSGNTIYF
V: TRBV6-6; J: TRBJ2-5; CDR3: CASSHIKETQYF
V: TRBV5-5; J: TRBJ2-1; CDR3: CASSPRPGGEQFF
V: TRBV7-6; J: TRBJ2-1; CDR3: CASSLRPGQGANNEQFF
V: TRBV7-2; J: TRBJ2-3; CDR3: CASSLVGGSTDTQYF
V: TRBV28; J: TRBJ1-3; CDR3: CASSSSITISGNTIYF
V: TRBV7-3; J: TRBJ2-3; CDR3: CASSLTHTSFAQYF
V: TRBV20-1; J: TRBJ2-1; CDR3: CSASYRDRVYLEQFF
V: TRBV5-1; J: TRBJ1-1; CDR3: CASSFDGGNTEAFF
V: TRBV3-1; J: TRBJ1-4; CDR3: CASSLRTGFNEKLFF
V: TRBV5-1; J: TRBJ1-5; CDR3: CASSLDGGRNQPQHF
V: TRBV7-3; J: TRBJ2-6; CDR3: CASSLPGLISGANVLTF
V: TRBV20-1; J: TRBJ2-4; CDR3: CSGLSRLAAGQPKNIQYF
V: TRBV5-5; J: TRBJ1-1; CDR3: CASSLARLMNTEAFF
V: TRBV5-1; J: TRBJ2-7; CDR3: CASSLLAGAYEQYF
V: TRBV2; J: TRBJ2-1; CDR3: CASSVSGSGYNEQFF
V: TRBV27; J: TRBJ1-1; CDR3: CASSLSLAMNTEAFF
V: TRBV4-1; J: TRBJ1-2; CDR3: CASSQDFGSNYGYTF